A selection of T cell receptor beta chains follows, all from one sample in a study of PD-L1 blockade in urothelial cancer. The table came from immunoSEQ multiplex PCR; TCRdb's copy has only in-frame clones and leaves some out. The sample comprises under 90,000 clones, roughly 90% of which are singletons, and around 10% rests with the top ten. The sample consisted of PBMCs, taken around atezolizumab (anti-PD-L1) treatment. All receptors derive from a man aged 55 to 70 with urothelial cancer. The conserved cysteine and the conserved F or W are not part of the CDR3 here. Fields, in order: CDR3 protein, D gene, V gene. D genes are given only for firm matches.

ASSLPGGDTQY,-,TRBV5-1
ASSSTGNTEAF,-,TRBV5-1
SVVRGTGTSGSNEQF,TRBD2,TRBV29-1
ASSIPDRGHQYGYT,TRBD1,TRBV19
ASSLGGMPFQPQH,-,TRBV7-2
ASSKEGQGSYEQY,-,TRBV21-1
ATSRDAGARNTIY,-,TRBV15
ASSSGGGAGDTQY,TRBD2,TRBV5-1
ASSPHGGASSGYT,-,TRBV7-2
ATRKQQGSDTQY,-,TRBV7-2
ASSPRGYNSPLH,-,TRBV7-9
ASSLAGGPFEQY,TRBD2,TRBV19
ASSLITGGLETQY,TRBD1,TRBV7-2
ASSLEGAGKNTGELF,-,TRBV5-6
ASSLPGVYGYT,-,TRBV7-2
ASSTRRQGQETQY,TRBD1,TRBV28
ATSGTGGHYNEQF,TRBD1,TRBV5-4
ASRLYVGDTQY,-,TRBV7-2
AWSPFGRGEAF,-,TRBV30
ASSVGTGGPETQY,TRBD1,TRBV9
ASSLFKGPREEFEPQH,-,TRBV7-3
AISVTPGQGNTGELF,TRBD1,TRBV10-3
ASSPPSGREGQSRKF,TRBD2,TRBV4-2
ASSIGDTYEQY,-,TRBV19
ASSGRTDTQY,-,TRBV25-1
ASKGGNTGELF,-,TRBV2
ASSIGQGGTKNIQY,TRBD1,TRBV19
AWSGSLVVAQY,-,TRBV30
ASSLIRGSNQPQH,-,TRBV28
ASSLARGPANYGYT,-,TRBV5-1
ASRLGQGGSGGYT,TRBD1,TRBV6-5
ASSDRRGTPNTGELF,-,TRBV6-1
ASSLALRSSIVREQF,-,TRBV7-8
ASSSQGERSGYT,-,TRBV28
ASSLDLLAGRQETQY,TRBD2,TRBV7-9
ASSTGTGNTGELF,TRBD1,TRBV6-5
ASSSLRTGAFN,TRBD1,TRBV11-2
ASSLAQGAGETQY,TRBD1,TRBV11-3
ASSLAGRDTQY,TRBD2,TRBV2
ASLAGGGSYNEQF,TRBD2,TRBV7-9
ASRGQGSSYEQY,TRBD1,TRBV28
ASSSFPGQGYMNTEAF,TRBD1,TRBV11-3
ASSSRTGSNFSQPQH,TRBD1,TRBV7-3
ASSTAGANVLT,-,TRBV19
ASSLGGRGGNTIY,-,TRBV5-8
ASSRTSEATDTQY,TRBD2,TRBV2
ASSFRDKSD,-,TRBV5-4
ASSDYSGQSYEQY,TRBD1,TRBV6-1
ASSLGDREQPQH,TRBD1,TRBV18
ASSLGATNEKLF,-,TRBV5-6
ASSPLTGQQNEKLF,-,TRBV18
ASSQDLIGRGIRTNEKLF,TRBD1,TRBV4-3
ASSKQGLDSNQPQH,-,TRBV28